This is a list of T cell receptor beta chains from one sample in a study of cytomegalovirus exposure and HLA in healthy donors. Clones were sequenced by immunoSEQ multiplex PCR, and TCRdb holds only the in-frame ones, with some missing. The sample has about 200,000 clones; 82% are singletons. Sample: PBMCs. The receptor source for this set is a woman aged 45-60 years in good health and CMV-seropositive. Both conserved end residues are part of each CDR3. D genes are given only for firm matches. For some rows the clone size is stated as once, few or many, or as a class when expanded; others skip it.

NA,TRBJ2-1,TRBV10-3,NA,CAISSGEGGSEQFF,TGTGCCATCAGTTCAGGGGAGGGGGGCAGTGAGCAGTTCTTC
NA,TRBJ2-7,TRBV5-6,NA,CASSVWGDEQYF,TGTGCCAGCAGCGTCTGGGGAGACGAGCAGTACTTC
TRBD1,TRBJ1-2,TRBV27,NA,CASSFLDRGYYGYTF,TGTGCCAGCAGTTTCTTGGACAGGGGTTACTATGGCTACACCTTC
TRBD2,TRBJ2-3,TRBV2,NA,CASRGRGSDLTDTQYF,TGTGCCAGCAGGGGGCGGGGGTCCGACCTCACAGATACGCAGTATTTT
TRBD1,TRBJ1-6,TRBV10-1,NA,CASSEFRTGNSPLHF,TGCGCCAGCAGTGAGTTCCGGACAGGGAATTCACCCCTCCACTTT
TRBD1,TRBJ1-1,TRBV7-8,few,CASSLAGTGSTEAFF,TGTGCCAGCAGCTTAGCCGGGACAGGGAGCACTGAAGCTTTCTTT
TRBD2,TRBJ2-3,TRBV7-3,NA,CASSPTGLAGGGTDTQYF,TGTGCCAGCAGCCCCACCGGACTAGCGGGAGGGGGCACAGATACGCAGTATTTT
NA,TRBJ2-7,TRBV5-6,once,CASSFSQGNLYEQYF,TGTGCCAGCAGCTTCTCACAGGGAAACCTCTACGAGCAGTACTTC
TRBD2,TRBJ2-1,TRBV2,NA,CASSQPGGGANEQFF,TGTGCCAGCAGCCAACCGGGCGGGGGGGCAAATGAGCAGTTCTTC
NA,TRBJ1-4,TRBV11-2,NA,CASSPRVDREKLFF,TGTGCCAGCAGCCCCAGGGTAGATCGGGAAAAACTGTTTTTT
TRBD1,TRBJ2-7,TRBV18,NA,CASSPQNPGQAYEQYF,TGTGCCAGCTCACCACAAAATCCAGGACAGGCCTACGAGCAGTACTTC
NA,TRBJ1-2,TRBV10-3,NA,CAISEPSGVEYGYTF,TGTGCCATCAGTGAGCCCTCAGGGGTAGAGTATGGCTACACCTTC
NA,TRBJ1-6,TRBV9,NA,CASSADSLANSPLHF,TGTGCCAGCAGCGCCGATTCTCTAGCAAATTCACCCCTCCACTTT
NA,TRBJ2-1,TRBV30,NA,CAWQGNEQFF,TGTGCCTGGCAGGGCAATGAGCAGTTCTTC
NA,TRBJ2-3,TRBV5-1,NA,CASSGGSPSGDTQYF,TGCGCCAGCAGCGGAGGGAGTCCCTCAGGAGATACGCAGTATTTT
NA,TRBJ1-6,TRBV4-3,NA,CASSQDRVYNSPLHF,TGCGCCAGCAGCCAAGATCGTGTTTATAATTCACCCCTCCACTTT
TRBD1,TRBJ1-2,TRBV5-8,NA,CASSKRGQGAGYGYTF,TGTGCCAGCAGCAAACGCGGACAGGGGGCGGGCTATGGCTACACCTTC
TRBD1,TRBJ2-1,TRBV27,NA,CASSRQGAEQFF,TGTGCCAGCAGTCGACAGGGCGCTGAGCAGTTCTTC
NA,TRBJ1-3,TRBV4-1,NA,CASSHLTPGLTRTGNTIYF,TGCGCCAGCAGCCACCTAACCCCGGGTCTTACTCGAACTGGAAACACCATATATTTT
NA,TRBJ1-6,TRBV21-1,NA,CASSKTVRYNSPLHF,TGTGCCAGCAGCAAAACGGTGAGGTATAATTCACCCCTCCACTTT
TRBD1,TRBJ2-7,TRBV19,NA,CASSLGQAPGYEQYF,TGTGCCAGTAGTCTTGGACAGGCCCCTGGCTACGAGCAGTACTTC
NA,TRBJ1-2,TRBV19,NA,CASGEGRYYGYTF,TGTGCCAGCGGGGAGGGTCGGTACTATGGCTACACCTTC
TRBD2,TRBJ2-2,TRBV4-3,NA,CASSQSGGVTGELFF,TGCGCCAGCAGCCAATCGGGGGGGGTTACCGGGGAGCTGTTTTTT
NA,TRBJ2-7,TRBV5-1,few,CASSFGSRGDAYEQYF,TGCGCCAGCAGCTTTGGGAGCAGGGGGGACGCCTACGAGCAGTACTTC
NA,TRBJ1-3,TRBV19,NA,CASTYWGGSSGNTIYF,TGTGCCAGTACCTACTGGGGGGGTTCTTCTGGAAACACCATATATTTT
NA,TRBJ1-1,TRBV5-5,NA,CASNSGGAWNTEAFF,TGTGCCAGCAACTCTGGGGGGGCCTGGAACACTGAAGCTTTCTTT
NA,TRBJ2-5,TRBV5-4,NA,CASSLREELRDQETQYF,TGTGCCAGCAGCTTGCGAGAAGAACTCCGGGACCAAGAGACCCAGTACTTC
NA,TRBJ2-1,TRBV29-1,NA,CSVDRYNEQFF,TGCAGCGTTGACAGATACAATGAGCAGTTCTTC
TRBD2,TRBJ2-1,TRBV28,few,CASSLPLAGAHNEQFF,TGTGCCAGCAGTTTGCCGTTAGCGGGAGCGCACAATGAGCAGTTCTTC
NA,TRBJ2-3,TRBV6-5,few,CASSRGDGNTQYF,TGTGCCAGCAGCAGGGGGGACGGGAATACGCAGTATTTT
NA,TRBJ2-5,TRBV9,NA,CASSVEGPRKETQYF,TGTGCCAGCAGCGTAGAGGGGCCAAGAAAGGAGACCCAGTACTTC
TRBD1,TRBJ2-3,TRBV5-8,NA,CASSPRTGADTQYF,TGTGCCAGCAGCCCAAGGACAGGGGCAGATACGCAGTATTTT
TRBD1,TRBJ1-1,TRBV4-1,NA,CASSQPKPGQLMNTEAFF,TGCGCCAGCAGCCAACCCAAACCGGGACAGTTAATGAACACTGAAGCTTTCTTT
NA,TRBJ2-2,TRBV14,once,CASSQDPPSRTGELFF,TGTGCCAGCAGCCAAGATCCTCCATCGAGGACCGGGGAGCTGTTTTTT
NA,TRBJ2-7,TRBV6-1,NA,CASSEEGRGNPYEQYF,TGTGCCAGCAGTGAAGAGGGGCGGGGTAACCCCTACGAGCAGTACTTC
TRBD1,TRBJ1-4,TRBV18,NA,CASSPQQGADEKLFF,TGTGCCAGCTCACCCCAACAGGGGGCCGATGAAAAACTGTTTTTT
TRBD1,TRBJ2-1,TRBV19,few,CASSPAQGVYNEQFF,TGTGCCAGTAGCCCGGCACAGGGGGTATACAATGAGCAGTTCTTC
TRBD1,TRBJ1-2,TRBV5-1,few,CASSLGGGGYYGYTF,TGCGCCAGCAGCTTGGGAGGAGGGGGCTATTATGGCTACACCTTC
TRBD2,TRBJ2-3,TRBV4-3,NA,CASSPKGSGETTDTQYF,TGCGCCAGCAGCCCCAAAGGTAGCGGGGAAACCACAGATACGCAGTATTTT
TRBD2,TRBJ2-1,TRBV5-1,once,CASSFTSGSNEQFF,TGCGCCAGCAGTTTTACTAGCGGATCGAATGAGCAGTTCTTC
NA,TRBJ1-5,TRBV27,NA,CASSSPGRGQPQHF,TGTGCCAGCAGTTCTCCAGGGAGGGGGCAGCCCCAGCATTTT
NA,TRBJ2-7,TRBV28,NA,CATFGDTRSSYEQYF,TGTGCCACGTTTGGGGACACCAGGAGCTCCTACGAGCAGTACTTC
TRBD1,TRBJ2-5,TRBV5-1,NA,CASRHGTGGPQETQYF,TGCGCCAGCAGACATGGGACAGGGGGTCCCCAAGAGACCCAGTACTTC
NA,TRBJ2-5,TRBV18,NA,CASSPGEVETQYF,TGTGCCAGCTCACCAGGGGAGGTAGAGACCCAGTACTTC